A selection of T cell receptor beta chains follows, all from one sample in a study of shared clonotypes between healthy human individuals. Clones were sequenced by immunoSEQ multiplex PCR, and TCRdb holds only the in-frame ones, with some missing. Of some 630,000 clones listed, less than 80% are singletons. Sequenced sample: memory CD4+ T cells sorted from blood. Receptors were obtained from a woman under 40 in good health. Each CDR3 is given with its conserved first and last residue. Each record gives: V gene, J gene, D gene, clone size, CDR3 protein, CDR3 DNA. A D gene is named only where the DNA matches it firmly. Size is stated for part of the rows, as once, few or many counts, or as a class when the clone is expanded.

TRBV5-1	TRBJ2-7	-	once	CASSSGTTYEQYF	TGCGCCAGCAGCTCCGGGACAACCTACGAGCAGTACTTC
TRBV18	TRBJ2-1	TRBD1	-	CASSPGQGAGNEQFF	TGTGCCAGCTCCCCCGGACAGGGGGCTGGGAATGAGCAGTTCTTC
TRBV18	TRBJ2-6	-	-	CASSPPGAGTSGANVLTF	TGTGCCAGCTCACCACCGGGGGCAGGAACCTCTGGGGCCAACGTCCTGACTTTC
TRBV5-1	TRBJ2-1	TRBD2	-	CASSLVSGRANEQFF	TGCGCCAGCAGCTTGGTGTCCGGGAGGGCCAATGAGCAGTTCTTC
TRBV10-3	TRBJ2-7	TRBD1	-	CAISESTRQGYEQYF	TGTGCCATCAGTGAGTCAACCCGACAGGGGTACGAGCAGTACTTC
TRBV4-1	TRBJ2-7	-	-	CASSPYSTISYEQYF	TGCGCCAGCAGCCCATACAGTACTATATCCTACGAGCAGTACTTC
TRBV7-3	TRBJ1-4	TRBD1	-	CASSVTGNEKLFF	TGTGCCAGCAGCGTGACAGGGAATGAAAAACTGTTTTTT
TRBV5-1	TRBJ2-3	-	-	CASRSTGRMGSDTQYF	TGCGCCAGCAGATCAACAGGGAGGATGGGGTCGGATACGCAGTATTTT
TRBV27	TRBJ1-1	-	few	CASSLVSGGGTEAFF	TGTGCCAGCAGTTTAGTCTCGGGGGGGGGCACTGAAGCTTTCTTT
TRBV11-2	TRBJ1-2	TRBD1	-	CASSPGQGVELDGYTF	TGTGCCAGCAGCCCGGGACAGGGGGTGGAATTGGATGGCTACACCTTC
TRBV28	TRBJ2-7	-	-	CASSLDFARTDEQYF	TGTGCCAGCAGTTTAGATTTTGCTCGAACGGACGAGCAGTACTTC
TRBV9	TRBJ2-1	-	once	CASSVARRGTYNEQFF	TGTGCCAGCAGCGTAGCGCGGAGGGGAACCTACAATGAGCAGTTCTTC
TRBV6-6	TRBJ1-2	-	-	CASSSPDSPYGYTF	TGTGCCAGCAGTTCCCCTGACAGTCCTTATGGCTACACCTTC
TRBV29-1	TRBJ1-1	TRBD1	-	CSGNRGDTEAFF	TGCAGCGGAAACAGGGGCGATACTGAAGCTTTCTTT
TRBV7-9	TRBJ1-4	TRBD1	-	CASSLAFFNEWDRDEKLFF	TGTGCCAGCAGCTTAGCGTTTTTTAATGAGTGGGACAGGGATGAAAAACTGTTTTTT
TRBV28	TRBJ2-1	TRBD1	-	CASSLPGTGGWGAEQFF	TGTGCCAGCAGCCTCCCCGGGACAGGGGGTTGGGGGGCTGAGCAGTTCTTC
TRBV19	TRBJ2-3	TRBD2	-	CASSIDLGGRAFSADTQYF	TGTGCCAGTAGTATAGATCTTGGCGGGAGGGCCTTCTCGGCAGATACGCAGTATTTT
TRBV9	TRBJ2-3	-	-	CASSVARASTDTQYF	TGTGCCAGCAGCGTAGCCAGAGCTAGCACAGATACGCAGTATTTT
TRBV2	TRBJ2-2	-	-	CASGLEAGELFF	TGTGCCAGCGGGTTAGAGGCCGGGGAGCTGTTTTTT
TRBV10-1	TRBJ2-2	TRBD1	-	CASSPGTGPTGELFF	TGCGCCAGCAGCCCCGGGACAGGGCCTACCGGGGAGCTGTTTTTT
TRBV7-8	TRBJ1-5	-	-	CASSPGPINQPQHF	TGTGCCAGCAGCCCTGGACCGATCAATCAGCCCCAGCATTTT
TRBV25-1	TRBJ2-4	-	-	CASGRENIQYF	TGTGCCAGCGGAAGAGAAAACATTCAGTACTTC
TRBV30	TRBJ2-2	TRBD2	-	CATRTSGRMNTGELFF	TGTGCCACTAGGACTAGCGGGAGAATGAACACCGGGGAGCTGTTTTTT
TRBV27	TRBJ2-3	TRBD2	few	CASSSHGLAGVTGADTQYF	TGTGCCAGCAGTTCCCACGGACTAGCGGGAGTTACGGGGGCAGATACGCAGTATTTT